This TCR beta chain was profiled in a study of PD-1 blockade in classical Hodgkin lymphoma. The study's findings and limits: Any patient who commenced nivolumab under 1 year after ASCT was excluded. Diminished baseline TCR diversity has been reported in newly diagnosed patients relative to healthy donors. Significant TCR diversity gains by C4D1 occurred in CD4+ but not CD8+ cells.

CDR3 length: 15 residues. Germline-derived CDR1 and CDR2 are SGHAT and FQNNGV. Losses at the gene ends were 0 bases for V and 2 bases for J; bases not matched to a gene: 2. Concerning this clone: The antigen is undetermined.

Produced via immunoSEQ multiplex PCR; TCRdb's table is partial and in-frame only. The sample contains tens of thousands of clones, nearly 90% of which appear only once. Autologous stem cell transplantation was followed by relapse in every patient, and brentuximab vedotin exposure varied. This rearrangement joins TRBV11-2 to TRBJ2-7; 9 positions agree with TRBD1. Source: peripheral blood mononuclear cells (PBMCs), taken before the second cycle of nivolumab. The clonotype comes from a human donor with classical Hodgkin lymphoma. The CDR3 spells CASSLEGQGPYEQYF. The CDR3 coding sequence is TGTGCCAGCAGCTTAGAGGGACAGGGACCCTACGAGCAGTACTTC.